The source of this T cell receptor (beta chain) is a study of CXCR3-negative and CXCR3-positive naive CD8 T cells. Study findings and constraints: Hydrophobicity of TRB CDR3s was greater in CXCR3-positive naive cells than in CXCR3-negative naive cells.

Libraries were UMI-labeled 5' RACE TRB cDNA. TCRdb re-called the 5' RACE reads; one entry per CDR3 protein, DNA not given. The table for this sample gives 140,000 to 150,000 distinct CDR3 sequences. In the case of this clonotype: Its antigen remains unknown.

The CDR3 spans 18 residues. This clonotype was obtained from a human donor in good health. Some clones in this sample may be carry-over from other donors' samples. The specimen sequenced was naive CXCR3+ CD8+ T cells from blood. The subset denotes: CD45RO-CCR7+CD27+CD95- naive CD8+ T cells expressing CXCR3 (TNR3+). The chain combines TRBV21-1 with TRBJ1-1; TCRdb indicates TRBD1, and absent DNA this call remains unverified. TRBV21-1 corresponds to a pseudogene. The CDR3 is CASSKLEGLAIGNTEAFF.